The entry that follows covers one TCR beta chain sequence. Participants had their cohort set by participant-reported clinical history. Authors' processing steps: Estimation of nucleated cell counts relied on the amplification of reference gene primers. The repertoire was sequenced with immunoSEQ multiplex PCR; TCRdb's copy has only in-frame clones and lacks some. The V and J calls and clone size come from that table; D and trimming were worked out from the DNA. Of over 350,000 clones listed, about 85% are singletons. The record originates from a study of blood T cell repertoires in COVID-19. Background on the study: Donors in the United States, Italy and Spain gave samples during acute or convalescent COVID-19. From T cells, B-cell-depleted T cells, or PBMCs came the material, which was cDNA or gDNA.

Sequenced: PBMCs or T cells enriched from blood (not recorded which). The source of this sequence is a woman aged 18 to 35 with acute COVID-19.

This CDR3 is CASRNTWNTGELFF. The CDR3 nucleotides are TGCGCCAGCAGAAACACCTGGAACACCGGGGAGCTGTTTTTT. V usage is TRBV5-1 and J usage is TRBJ2-2; D is undetermined. The CDR3 sequence is 14 residues long. From germline, CDR1 is SGHRS and CDR2 YFSETQ. Trimming pared 5 bases from V and 1 base from J, leaving 9 bases between.